Listed below are T cell receptor beta chains from one sample, sequenced in a study of T cells in Graves' hyperthyroidism and ophthalmopathy. Each CDR3 protein gets one entry after TCRdb re-called the multiplex PCR reads with MiXCR. Altogether under 350,000 distinct CDR3 sequences are present, around 15% being singletons, with the ten largest covering 55% to 60%. What was sequenced was blood. These receptors came from a woman aged 60-75 years with Graves' ophthalmopathy. Both conserved end residues are part of each CDR3. The order of the fields is clone size, D gene, J gene, V gene, CDR3 protein, CDR3 DNA. The D gene is left open where the match is weak. Some rows have no size entry. The others give once, few or many, or a class for an expanded clone.

>once|TRBD1|TRBJ2-3|TRBV24-1
CATSETGDGTDTQYF
TGTGCCACCAGTGAGACAGGGGACGGCACAGATACGCAGTATTTT
>few|NA|TRBJ1-3|TRBV4-2
CASSQSQGAGNTIYF
TGTGCCAGCAGCCAGTCGCAGGGAGCTGGAAACACCATATATTTT
>NA|TRBD2|TRBJ2-3|TRBV29-1
CSVNSGGTDTQYF
TGCAGCGTAAATAGCGGGGGAACAGATACGCAGTATTTT
>once|NA|TRBJ1-1|TRBV28
CASSISGDYTEAFF
TGTGCCAGTAGTATTTCCGGGGACTACACTGAAGCTTTCTTT
>NA|NA|TRBJ2-2|TRBV4-2
CASSQKDSLSGGELFF
TGTGCCAGCAGCCAGAAGGACAGTCTGTCAGGGGGGGAGCTGTTTTTT
>many|NA|TRBJ1-6|TRBV2
CASSEWGLGNSPLHF
TGTGCCAGCAGTGAATGGGGCTTGGGAAATTCACCCCTCCACTTT
>many|TRBD2|TRBJ2-3|TRBV7-9
CASSKAGGDTQYF
TGTGCCAGCAGCAAAGCGGGAGGAGATACGCAGTATTTT
>once|TRBD2|TRBJ2-3|TRBV7-2
CASSFLGGRATDTQYF
TGTGCCAGCAGCTTCCTTGGAGGGAGGGCCACAGATACGCAGTATTTT
>many|NA|TRBJ2-7|TRBV2
CASKTVPTYEQYF
TGTGCCAGTAAGACAGTACCAACCTACGAGCAGTACTTC
>NA|TRBD1|TRBJ1-6|TRBV9
CASSDDGTDNSPLHF
TGTGCCAGCAGCGATGACGGGACAGATAATTCACCCCTCCACTTT
>few|NA|TRBJ1-2|TRBV28
CASSNPRGYTF
TGTGCCAGCAGTAACCCGCGGGGCTACACCTTC
>many|NA|TRBJ2-1|TRBV7-2
CASSSDSPYNEQFF
TGTGCCAGCAGCTCGGACAGCCCCTACAATGAGCAGTTCTTC
>few|NA|TRBJ1-2|TRBV9
CASSVSGHDYGYTF
TGTGCCAGCAGCGTATCCGGACATGACTATGGCTACACCTTC
>many|TRBD1|TRBJ1-2|TRBV18
CASSPGQGANYGYTF
TGTGCCAGCTCACCAGGACAGGGAGCGAACTATGGCTACACCTTC
>many|NA|TRBJ1-1|TRBV28
CASRAGTLVTQAFF
TGTGCCAGCAGGGCCGGGACACTCGTTACCCAAGCTTTCTTT
>few|NA|TRBJ2-6|TRBV13
CASSQIFRQSAGANVLTF
TGTGCCAGCAGCCAAATCTTTCGACAGTCCGCTGGGGCCAACGTCCTGACTTTC
>few|NA|TRBJ2-7|TRBV3-2
CASSRRTATGIIGSYEQYF
TGTGCCAGCAGCCGCCGGACAGCCACCGGAATAATAGGGTCCTACGAGCAGTACTTC
>NA|NA|TRBJ1-4|TRBV19
CATTSRGYRNEKLFF
TGTGCCACTACTTCGAGGGGGTACCGTAATGAAAAACTGTTTTTT
>few|TRBD1|TRBJ2-7|TRBV6-5
CASSYTGQGASYEQYF
TGTGCCAGCAGTTACACGGGACAGGGGGCTTCCTACGAGCAGTACTTC
>NA|NA|TRBJ1-2|TRBV28
CASKPPWGHYGYTF
TGTGCCAGCAAACCCCCATGGGGACACTATGGCTACACCTTC
>NA|NA|TRBJ1-1|TRBV11-2
CASSLAEKAFF
TGTGCCAGCAGCTTAGCAGAGAAAGCTTTCTTT
>many|NA|TRBJ2-7|TRBV3-1
CASSQDRAAREQYF
TGTGCCAGCAGCCAAGATCGGGCAGCTCGGGAGCAGTACTTC
>many|NA|TRBJ2-5|TRBV29-1
CSVATGIGETQYF
TGCAGCGTGGCCACAGGGATTGGGGAGACCCAGTACTTC
>many|TRBD2|TRBJ2-7|TRBV20-1
CSARMRRAGSGSYEQYF
TGCAGTGCTAGAATGCGGCGAGCGGGGAGTGGATCCTACGAGCAGTACTTC
>few|TRBD1|TRBJ2-7|TRBV20-1
CSARYKKQHRDRSSYEQYF
TGCAGTGCTCGATACAAAAAACAACACCGGGACAGGAGCTCCTACGAGCAGTACTTC
>once|TRBD2|TRBJ2-1|TRBV15
CATSAGLAESNEQFF
TGTGCCACCAGCGCGGGACTAGCGGAGTCCAATGAGCAGTTCTTC
>many|NA|TRBJ2-7|TRBV7-2
CASSLGRPPREQYF
TGTGCCAGCAGCTTAGGTCGGCCCCCTCGCGAGCAGTACTTC
>NA|TRBD1|TRBJ2-5|TRBV7-2
CASSWDRGQETQYF
TGTGCCAGCAGCTGGGACAGGGGGCAAGAGACCCAGTACTTC
>NA|TRBD1|TRBJ1-5|TRBV4-3
CASSQEQGASNQPQHF
TGCGCCAGCAGCCAGGAACAGGGGGCAAGCAATCAGCCCCAGCATTTT
>many|NA|TRBJ2-5|TRBV7-9
CASRPAARGGETQYF
TGTGCCAGCAGACCAGCGGCACGGGGCGGAGAGACCCAGTACTTC
>many|NA|TRBJ2-3|TRBV5-4
CASSQDTDTQYF
TGTGCCAGCAGCCAAGACACAGATACGCAGTATTTT
>many|NA|TRBJ2-7|TRBV6-2/TRBV6-3
CASSPKGLYEQYF
TGTGCCAGCAGCCCTAAAGGCCTCTACGAGCAGTACTTC
>NA|TRBD1|TRBJ2-5|TRBV4-2
CASSQDGTGQETQYF
TGTGCCAGCAGCCAAGACGGGACAGGGCAAGAGACCCAGTACTTC
>many|NA|TRBJ2-3|TRBV2
CASSERNRILGSTDTQYF
TGTGCCAGCAGTGAACGAAACAGAATTTTGGGTAGCACAGATACGCAGTATTTT
>many|NA|TRBJ1-2|TRBV6-2/TRBV6-3
CASSFEQGRVGYTF
TGTGCCAGCAGCTTCGAACAGGGTAGAGTTGGCTACACCTTC
>few|TRBD1|TRBJ1-2|TRBV12-3/TRBV12-4
CASSLETGGNYGYTF
TGTGCCAGCAGTTTAGAGACAGGGGGTAACTATGGCTACACCTTC
>many|TRBD2|TRBJ2-1|TRBV20-1
CSAWGTGTSEFEQFF
TGCAGTGCCTGGGGTACCGGGACTAGCGAGTTTGAGCAGTTCTTC
>many|TRBD1|TRBJ2-7|TRBV4-2
CASSLRTGNEQYF
TGTGCCAGCAGCCTACGGACAGGGAACGAGCAGTACTTC
>many|NA|TRBJ2-3|TRBV5-4
CASSLAASDTQYF
TGTGCCAGCAGCTTAGCGGCTTCGGATACGCAGTATTTT
>many|NA|TRBJ2-7|TRBV28
CASSPPRGTETYEQYF
TGTGCCAGCAGTCCTCCACGGGGGACAGAGACCTACGAGCAGTACTTC
>many|TRBD1|TRBJ2-7|TRBV5-1
CASSDGTGHQSSYEQYF
TGCGCCAGCAGCGACGGGACAGGGCATCAGAGCTCCTACGAGCAGTACTTC
>few|NA|TRBJ1-6|TRBV2
CASGGAGDSPLHF
TGTGCCAGCGGGGGGGCAGGAGATTCACCCCTCCACTTT
>many|TRBD2|TRBJ2-4|TRBV28
CASSPGLGKNIQYF
TGTGCCAGCAGTCCCGGACTAGGGAAAAACATTCAGTACTTC
>NA|NA|TRBJ2-3|TRBV7-9
CASSPVGLSTDTQYF
TGTGCCAGCAGCCCCGTCGGACTTAGCACAGATACGCAGTATTTT
>NA|NA|TRBJ2-1|TRBV20-1
CSASNFRGAYNEQFF
TGCAGTGCTAGTAACTTCCGGGGCGCTTACAATGAGCAGTTCTTC
>NA|TRBD2|TRBJ2-3|TRBV20-1
CSAVPLAGGPGTDTQYF
TGCAGTGCCGTCCCACTAGCGGGAGGGCCAGGGACAGATACGCAGTATTTT
>many|TRBD2|TRBJ2-3|TRBV5-1
CASSSGRGTTHSTDTQYF
TGCGCCAGCAGCTCCGGCCGGGGGACTACCCACAGCACAGATACGCAGTATTTT
>many|TRBD1|TRBJ1-2|TRBV20-1
CSAGTGVNYGYTF
TGCAGTGCTGGGACAGGGGTCAACTATGGCTACACCTTC
>many|NA|TRBJ2-1|TRBV9
CASSRSMGANEQFF
TGTGCCAGCAGCAGGAGCATGGGAGCGAATGAGCAGTTCTTC
>many|NA|TRBJ2-3|TRBV11-2
CASSYGSRTDTQYF
TGTGCCAGCAGCTATGGTAGCCGCACAGATACGCAGTATTTT
>NA|NA|TRBJ1-1|TRBV4-2
CASSQDQVNTEAFF
TGTGCCAGCAGCCAAGATCAGGTGAACACTGAAGCTTTCTTT
>NA|NA|TRBJ2-5|TRBV30
CAWSVAFQETQYF
TGTGCCTGGAGCGTGGCGTTCCAAGAGACCCAGTACTTC
>many|NA|TRBJ1-1|TRBV5-1
CASSPGFVTEAFF
TGCGCCAGCAGCCCAGGGTTCGTCACTGAAGCTTTCTTT
>many|TRBD1|TRBJ1-2|TRBV7-2
CASSLVETGGIYGYTF
TGTGCCAGCAGCTTAGTGGAGACAGGGGGTATCTATGGCTACACCTTC
>few|NA|TRBJ1-2|TRBV12-5
CASGNIIRGGYTF
TGTGCTAGTGGCAACATCATCAGGGGTGGCTACACCTTC